Listed below are T cell receptor beta chains from one sample, sequenced in a study of cytomegalovirus exposure and HLA in healthy donors. The repertoire was sequenced with immunoSEQ multiplex PCR; TCRdb's copy has only in-frame clones and lacks some. The sample shows about 190,000 clones, 86% of them seen only once. The sequencing sample was made of PBMCs. The source of these receptors is a young woman in good health and CMV-seronegative. Each CDR3 is given with its conserved first and last residue. The D gene is left open where the match is weak. Size is stated for part of the rows, as once, few or many counts, or as a class when the clone is expanded.

>TRBJ2-7|TRBV6-5|.|once
TGTGCCAGCAGTGAACCTAAGCCCCCCTACGAGCAGTACTTC
CASSEPKPPYEQYF
>TRBJ1-2|TRBV19|TRBD1|.
TGTGCCAGTAGGCTCGGGACAGACTATGGCTACACCTTC
CASRLGTDYGYTF
>TRBJ2-7|TRBV5-1|.|.
TGCGCCAGCAGCTTGGCTGTTCGCCTACGCGGCGAGCAGTACTTC
CASSLAVRLRGEQYF
>TRBJ1-2|TRBV10-3|.|.
TGTGCCAACAATCCAGGGCAGGGAGGCTATGGCTACACCTTC
CANNPGQGGYGYTF
>TRBJ2-1|TRBV29-1|TRBD2|.
TGCAGCGGAGGTTCTAGCGGGAGTTTTAATGAGCAGTTCTTC
CSGGSSGSFNEQFF
>TRBJ2-3|TRBV11-2|.|.
TGTGCCAGCAGCTACCTTCGGGGGACCTACACAGATACGCAGTATTTT
CASSYLRGTYTDTQYF
>TRBJ2-5|TRBV5-8|.|.
TGTGCCAGCAGCTCGAGGGGGGGAGAGACCCAGTACTTC
CASSSRGGETQYF
>TRBJ1-5|TRBV6-1|.|.
TGTGCCAGCAGTGAAGGAGCGTACGTTGGGCAGCCCCAGCATTTT
CASSEGAYVGQPQHF
>TRBJ1-5|TRBV6-6|.|.
TGTGCCAGCAGTTCCCGGGATAGCAATCAGCCCCAGCATTTT
CASSSRDSNQPQHF
>TRBJ1-2|TRBV19|TRBD1|.
TGTGCCAGTAGGAGACCCCTTTCCGGGACAGGAAACTTTGCGGATGGCTACACCTTC
CASRRPLSGTGNFADGYTF
>TRBJ1-2|TRBV30|.|.
TGTGCCTGGAGTGCACAGCTTACCTATGGCTACACCTTC
CAWSAQLTYGYTF
>TRBJ2-7|TRBV6-5|.|.
TGTGCCAGCAGTTACGAGGCTGATATTTCCTACGAGCAGTACTTC
CASSYEADISYEQYF
>TRBJ2-1|TRBV30|TRBD2|.
TGTGCCTGGAGTGTATCCGGTAGCGGGATGTCCTACAATGAGCAGTTCTTC
CAWSVSGSGMSYNEQFF
>TRBJ2-1|TRBV5-1|TRBD1|.
TGCGCCAGCAGCTCCCGACAGGGGATAGGGAATGAGCAGTTCTTC
CASSSRQGIGNEQFF
>TRBJ1-1|TRBV19|.|once
TGTGCCAGTGGCCAGGGGATGAACACTGAAGCTTTCTTT
CASGQGMNTEAFF
>TRBJ2-7|TRBV7-9|.|.
TGTGCCAGCAGCTCTACGAAGTTTCCCTACGAGCAGTACTTC
CASSSTKFPYEQYF
>TRBJ1-5|TRBV30|.|few
TGTGCCTGGAGCAGGGGAGTGGGGAGCAATCAGCCCCAGCATTTT
CAWSRGVGSNQPQHF
>TRBJ1-1|TRBV7-6|.|.
TGTGCCAGCAGCTTCGGCCCGGGAACGAACACTGAAGCTTTCTTT
CASSFGPGTNTEAFF